These 30 T cell receptor beta chains originate from one sample sequenced in a study of beta chain features in type 1 diabetes (dated by TCRdb to 2017 to 2018). Summary of the overall study and its limitations: In all four CD4+ subsets, TCRB CDR3 length was moderately but significantly shorter in type 1 diabetes patients.

The library was built by means of the immunoSEQ multiplex PCR assay. The entire isolated RNA was reverse transcribed using the High Capacity cDNA Reverse Transcription Kit, and thus expressed TCRB transcripts were sequenced. TCRdb retrieved this table from immuneACCESS and kept in-frame rearrangements only. Not all clones are present; in checked studies, unresolved V genes account for under half, and no reason is known for the remainder. This sample holds fewer than 110,000 clones; over 25% were observed only once. Less than 0.65% of the sample is in the top ten clones. No antigen has been assigned to these receptors. Sequencing was performed on central memory CD4+ T cells from blood. The receptors derive from a woman aged 18-29 years with type 1 diabetes.

J is TRBJ2-3 and V is TRBV19, with TRBD1 matching over 7 bases. CDR1 is LNHDA and CDR2 is SQIVND in the germline V gene (reference sequence). The CDR3 contains 17 residues. Trimming cost V 5 bases and J 3 bases; bases outside gene matches: 14. CDR3: CASSPTKQGFGTDTQYF. The CDR3, as DNA: TGTGCCAGTAGTCCCACCAAACAGGGGTTTGGGACAGATACGCAGTATTTT. The full variable domain, with the rest looked up from reference TRBV19 and TRBJ2-3, is DGGITQSPKYLFRKEGQNVTLSCEQNLNHDAMYWYRQDPGQGLRLIYYSQIVNDFQKGDIAEGYSVSREKKESFPLTVTSAQKNPTAFYLCASSPTKQGFGTDTQYFGPGTRLTVL.

This clone was detected a few times. V and J are TRBV7-3 and TRBJ2-2; 10 bases align to TRBD1. CDR3 length equals 14 residues. V was clipped by 5 bases and J by 7 bases; unmatched bases: 4. CDR1 and CDR2 (germline): SGHTA, FQGTGA. CDR3 sequence: CASSRTGGSGELFF. CDR3 DNA: TGTGCCAGCAGCAGGACAGGGGGAAGCGGGGAGCTGTTTTTT. Full variable domain (outside the CDR3, taken from reference TRBV7-3 and TRBJ2-2): GAGVSQTPSNKVTEKGKYVELRCDPISGHTALYWYRQSLGQGPEFLIYFQGTGAADDSGLPNDRFFAVRPEGSVSTLKIQRTERGDSAVYLCASSRTGGSGELFFGEGSRLTVL.

This clone was counted a few times. The V call is TRBV5-4, the J call TRBJ2-2, with TRBD2 matching 7 bases. Germline assignment: CDR1 SGHNT and CDR2 YYREEE (reference sequence). V shed 4 bases, J shed 0 bases, and the junction held 6 bases outside the gene matches. The CDR3 has 16 amino acids. The CDR3 loop is CASSGKGLSNTGELFF. The CDR3 coding sequence is TGTGCCAGCAGCGGGAAGGGACTATCGAACACCGGGGAGCTGTTTTTT.

V usage is TRBV5-4 and J usage is TRBJ1-2; TRBD1 matches at 9 bases. Germline loops: CDR1 SGHNT, CDR2 YYREEE (reference sequence). The CDR3 spans 13 residues. V trimming: 4 bases; J trimming: 4 bases; junction bases outside the gene matches: 2. The DNA for the CDR3 is TGTGCCAGCAGCACGGACAGGGGCTATGGCTACACCTTC. Protein: CASSTDRGYGYTF.

This clone came up many times. The chain is built from TRBV18 and TRBJ2-1; the D gene is possibly TRBD1 (6 bases). Trimming cost V 6 bases and J 8 bases, with 17 bases left between them. CDR3 length: 14 amino acids. CDR1 KGHSH and CDR2 LQKENI come from the germline V gene. The CDR3 loop is CASSKTTGSDEQFF. As DNA, the CDR3 is TGTGCCAGCTCGAAAACCACAGGGTCGGATGAGCAGTTCTTC.

This clone was seen more than once but under ten times. The genes are TRBV21-1 and TRBJ2-3; TRBD2 reflects the table's D call only, with no check against the DNA. TRBV21-1 is assigned pseudogene status. The CDR3 has 17 residues. The DNA of the CDR3 is TGTGCCAGCAGCAAACGGAGACTAGCGGGAGGGGTAGATACGCAGTATTTT. Translating gives CASSKRRLAGGVDTQYF.

This clone was recorded a few times. The V call is TRBV11-2, the J call TRBJ2-3, with 15 bases aligning to TRBD2. The CDR3 has 19 residues. Per the germline V gene, CDR1 is SGHAT and CDR2 is FQNNGV. Trimming at V came to 4 bases and at J to 2 bases, leaving 10 bases not matched to a gene. The DNA of the CDR3 is TGTGCCAGCAGCTCTTGGACTAGCGGGAGGGCCCTCGACACAGATACGCAGTATTTT. Its protein product is CASSSWTSGRALDTDTQYF.

The table lists this clone with a few counts. The CDR3 loop is CAWSVSASYEQYF. CDR3 coding DNA: TGTGCCTGGAGTGTATCAGCGTCCTACGAGCAGTACTTC. This rearrangement joins TRBV30 to TRBJ2-7; no clear D. Germline CDR1 and CDR2: GTSNPN and SVGIG (reference sequence). The CDR3 is made up of 13 amino acids. With 0 bases removed from V and 1 base from J, the gap between germline ends came to 7 bases.

The chain is built from TRBV2 and TRBJ2-5; TRBD1 matches 8 bases. V was clipped by 8 bases and J by 4 bases; unmatched bases: 6. The CDR3 is made up of 13 amino acids. Germline CDR1 and CDR2: SNHLY and FYNNEI. CDR3: CASETGARETQYF. CDR3 in DNA: TGTGCCAGCGAGACAGGGGCACGAGAGACCCAGTACTTC.

This clone was observed at least ten times. The chain recombines TRBV28 with TRBJ2-5; 10 bases map to TRBD2. This CDR3 has 15 residues. The junction had 9 bases not matched to a gene; V was cut back by 6 bases and J by 5 bases. Germline V gene data show CDR1 as MDHEN and CDR2 as SYDVKM. CDR3 amino acids: CASSQASGSRETQYF. The CDR3 nucleotides read TGTGCCAGCAGCCAGGCTAGCGGGAGTCGCGAGACCCAGTACTTC.

This clone came up a few times. The rearrangement links TRBV18 to TRBJ2-2, with TRBD1 as a possible D gene (6 bases). The V gene lost 4 bases and the J gene lost 1 base, with 7 bases spanning the gap. Germline values: CDR1 KGHSH, CDR2 LQKENI. The CDR3 extends over 14 amino acids. The CDR3: CASSRTENTGELFF. The CDR3 DNA reads as TGTGCCAGCTCACGGACAGAGAACACCGGGGAGCTGTTTTTT.

This clone came up a few times. The V gene is TRBV28, the J gene TRBJ2-1; TRBD1 aligns across 9 bases. There are 16 residues in the CDR3. The germline gives CDR1 MDHEN, CDR2 SYDVKM. V shed 7 bases, J shed 4 bases, and the junction held 11 bases outside the gene matches. The CDR3 nucleotides are TGTGCCAGCAATCCCGGGGGACAGGGCATATACAATGAGCAGTTCTTC. It codes for CASNPGGQGIYNEQFF. Looking up the rest from reference TRBV28 and TRBJ2-1 gives the full variable domain: DVKVTQSSRYLVKRTGEKVFLECVQDMDHENMFWYRQDPGLGLRLIYFSYDVKMKEKGDIPEGYSVSREKKERFSLILESASTNQTSMYLCASNPGGQGIYNEQFFGPGTRLTVL.

The chain employs TRBV6-1 and TRBJ1-2; a weak D match, TRBD1 (5 bases). The V gene lost 3 bases and the J gene lost 3 bases, with 23 bases spanning the gap. Germline CDR1 and CDR2: MNHNS and SASEGT. The CDR3 covers 18 residues. This CDR3 reads CASSDSPTTGPVYYGYTF. The CDR3 coding sequence is TGTGCCAGCAGTGATTCCCCTACTACAGGCCCGGTATACTATGGCTACACCTTC.

In this sample, this clone turned up a few times. This chain links TRBV5-6 with TRBJ2-3; D call uncertain. This CDR3 spans 13 amino acids. Trimming stripped 3 bases from V and 0 bases from J, with 5 bases between. The germline gives CDR1 SGHDT, CDR2 YYEEEE. The CDR3 DNA reads as TGTGCCAGCAGCTCACTTAGCACAGATACGCAGTATTTT. Encoded protein: CASSSLSTDTQYF.

The chain couples TRBV27 to TRBJ1-1; D might be TRBD1 (6 bases). This CDR3 is 14 amino acids long. The ends were cut back, 7 bases at V and 3 bases at J, with 15 bases in the middle. CDR1 MNHEY and CDR2 SMNVEV come from the germline V gene (reference sequence). The CDR3 region has the DNA TGTGCCAGCAAGAGAAACAGGGTTCACACTGAAGCTTTCTTT. It codes for CASKRNRVHTEAFF.

This sequence joins TRBV4-1 and TRBJ2-3, with 12 bases fitting TRBD2. Germline lookup yields CDR1 MGHRA and CDR2 YSYEKL. With 4 bases clipped from V and 0 bases from J, the junction kept 5 bases outside the gene matches. The CDR3 spans 17 residues. The CDR3 spells CASSREGTSGSTDTQYF. The CDR3 DNA is TGCGCCAGCAGCCGGGAAGGGACTAGCGGGAGCACAGATACGCAGTATTTT.

This clone occurred a few times. The J gene is TRBJ1-1, the V gene TRBV13; D perhaps matches TRBD1 (6 bases). Germline values: CDR1 PRHDT, CDR2 FYEKMQ (reference sequence). The length of the CDR3 is 17 residues. The V end lost 5 bases, the J end lost 1 base, and 20 bases lay between the germline ends. The CDR3 loop reads CASSPGYQGTENTEAFF. The CDR3 DNA is TGTGCCAGCAGCCCAGGATACCAGGGGACGGAGAACACTGAAGCTTTCTTT.

This clone was picked up a small number of times. CDR3 DNA sequence: TGTGCCAGCAGTGACGGGACAGGCTCCTACAATGAGCAGTTCTTC. Its protein product is CASSDGTGSYNEQFF. The chain joins TRBV11-2 to TRBJ2-1, with 8 bases matching TRBD1. This CDR3 contains 15 residues. V lost 6 bases to trimming and J lost 0 bases; unmatched junction nucleotides: 4. CDR1 and CDR2 from the germline V gene are SGHAT and FQNNGV.

This chain connects TRBV7-2 to TRBJ2-5; weak D call: TRBD1 (6 bases). Trimming cost V 0 bases and J 4 bases, with 6 bases left between them. Germline CDR1 and CDR2: SGHTA and FQGNSA. The CDR3 is made up of 13 amino acids. CDR3 bases: TGTGCCAGCAGCTTAGCAGGGGGAGAGACCCAGTACTTC. Its translation is CASSLAGGETQYF.

The V gene is TRBV4-1, the J gene TRBJ1-1; D is unclear. Germline assignment: CDR1 MGHRA and CDR2 YSYEKL. This CDR3 is built from 12 residues. V shed 7 bases and J shed 11 bases, with 17 bases lying between them. CDR3 in amino acids: CASTGTPGVAFF. CDR3 nucleotides: TGCGCCAGCACGGGAACTCCAGGAGTTGCTTTCTTT.

The V call is TRBV11-2, the J call TRBJ2-2; D might be TRBD1 (6 bases). CDR1 and CDR2 from the germline V gene are SGHAT and FQNNGV. V was pared by 1 base and J by 0 bases, with 12 bases between. This CDR3 has 17 residues. The CDR3 protein is CASSLGAQGSNTGELFF. The CDR3 bases are TGTGCCAGCAGCTTAGGGGCACAGGGCTCGAACACCGGGGAGCTGTTTTTT.

This clone was picked up a small number of times. V and J are TRBV2 and TRBJ1-1; tentative D call: TRBD1 (6 bases). The CDR3 has 14 residues. The ends were cut back, 6 bases at V and 6 bases at J, with 17 bases in the middle. Germline V gene lookup returns CDR1 SNHLY and CDR2 FYNNEI. CDR3 sequence reads: CASRKQGDEAEAFF. The CDR3 DNA is TGTGCCAGCAGAAAACAGGGAGATGAGGCTGAAGCTTTCTTT.

This chain uses TRBV5-1 with TRBJ1-2, with TRBD1 identical over 10 bases. V dropped 4 bases and J dropped 7; count of bases not matched to a gene: 10. From germline, CDR1 is SGHRS and CDR2 YFSETQ. The CDR3 spans 15 residues. The chain's CDR3 is CASSIGDRGHSGYTF. The DNA for the CDR3 is TGCGCCAGCAGCATCGGGGACAGGGGCCACAGTGGCTACACCTTC. The full variable domain, completed using reference TRBV5-1 and TRBJ1-2, is KAGVTQTPRYLIKTRGQQVTLSCSPISGHRSVSWYQQTPGQGLQFLFEYFSETQRNKGNFPGRFSGRQFSNSRSEMNVSTLELGDSALYLCASSIGDRGHSGYTFGSGTRLTVV.

This rearrangement joins TRBV11-3 to TRBJ2-1; the D is unclear. Germline V gene data show CDR1 as SGHNT and CDR2 as YENEEA. V shed 3 bases and J shed 7 bases, with 7 bases lying between them. The CDR3 sequence is 12 residues long. CDR3 protein: CASSLIRNEQFF. CDR3 sequence (DNA): TGTGCCAGCAGCTTGATACGGAATGAGCAGTTCTTC.

This clone was seen more than once but under ten times. The chain couples TRBV30 to TRBJ2-7; TRBD2 matches at 9 bases. This CDR3 region has 15 residues. Germline CDR1 GTSNPN, CDR2 SVGIG (reference sequence). After removal of 0 bases from V and 2 bases from J, the junction contained 5 bases not matched to a gene. The CDR3 bases are TGTGCCTGGAGTGTAGGCCTAGCGGGGACCTACGAGCAGTACTTC. Protein product: CAWSVGLAGTYEQYF. The entire variable domain, with the rest obtained from reference TRBV30 and TRBJ2-7, is as follows: SQTIHQWPATLVQPVGSPLSLECTVEGTSNPNLYWYRQAAGRGLQLLFYSVGIGQISSEVPQNLSASRPQDRQFILSSKKLLLSDSGFYLCAWSVGLAGTYEQYFGPGTRLTVT.

This chain joins TRBV11-1 and TRBJ2-7; TRBD2 is a possible D gene (5 bases). Germline CDR1 and CDR2: SGHAT and FQDESV (reference sequence). Trimming left V 3 bases short and J 3 bases short, with 6 bases between. The CDR3 is 12 amino acids. The CDR3: CASSFDYYEQYF. CDR3 DNA sequence: TGTGCCAGCAGCTTCGACTACTACGAGCAGTACTTC.

In this sample, this clone turned up a few times. The chain combines TRBV2 with TRBJ2-2; TRBD2 matches at 7 bases. The V and J ends lost 5 bases and 0 bases, in that order; junction bases with no gene match: 6. This CDR3 is built from 16 residues. CDR1 and CDR2 (germline): SNHLY, FYNNEI. The CDR3 protein is CASSPRSGTNTGELFF. The CDR3, as DNA: TGTGCCAGCAGTCCCAGGAGCGGGACGAACACCGGGGAGCTGTTTTTT.

The chain joins TRBV28 to TRBJ2-1; 10 bases match TRBD2. The germline CDR1 and CDR2 sequences are MDHEN and SYDVKM. Losses at the gene ends were 6 bases for V and 4 bases for J; bases not matched to a gene: 6. The CDR3 is 15 residues long. The CDR3: CASRVTSGAYNEQFF. CDR3 nucleotide sequence: TGTGCCAGCAGGGTTACTAGCGGGGCTTACAATGAGCAGTTCTTC. The complete variable domain, with remaining parts taken from reference TRBV28 and TRBJ2-1, reads DVKVTQSSRYLVKRTGEKVFLECVQDMDHENMFWYRQDPGLGLRLIYFSYDVKMKEKGDIPEGYSVSREKKERFSLILESASTNQTSMYLCASRVTSGAYNEQFFGPGTRLTVL.

This clone was seen a handful of times. The chain combines TRBV28 with TRBJ1-3, with 7 bases lining up with TRBD1. CDR3 length: 16 amino acids. Germline lookup yields CDR1 MDHEN and CDR2 SYDVKM. Germline trimming cut 5 bases from V and 0 bases from J; bases unmatched to any gene: 7. The CDR3 spells CASSPLTGSSGNTIYF. CDR3 nucleotides: TGTGCCAGCAGTCCCCTGACAGGGAGCTCTGGAAACACCATATATTTT.

This clone was seen repeatedly, ten times or more. The chain links TRBV29-1 to TRBJ2-5; no reliable D call. Germline CDR1 reads SQVTM; CDR2 reads ANQGSEA. Trimming stripped 1 base from V and 3 bases from J, with 3 bases between. The CDR3 has 11 residues. For the CDR3, the DNA is TGCAGCGTTGAAGCCGAAGAGACCCAGTACTTC. Protein product: CSVEAEETQYF.